Each of the 5 T cell receptor beta chains below was sequenced from the same sample in a study of post-analysis software for immune sequencing data. Incorporated into the TCR beta cDNA libraries were unique molecular identifiers, which served to reduce PCR and sequencing biases. MiXCR, run by TCRdb on the PCR reads, gives a single entry per CDR3 protein. The sample records 430,000 or so distinct CDR3 sequences, over 30% being singletons. The antigens these receptors bind are not known. Study-wide findings and caveats: Five TRBV segments, TRBV5-6, TRBV5-1 and TRBV20-1 among them, were found more frequent in patients than controls.

The specimen was blood. The receptors were gathered from a girl aged 2-9 years with multiple sclerosis.

This rearrangement joins TRBV29-1 to TRBJ2-1; weak D call: TRBD2 (5 bases). The DNA end lines up better with TRBJ2-7; the J call may be wrong. The CDR3 loop spans 14 amino acids. Germline loops: CDR1 SQVTM, CDR2 ANQGSEA. CDR3 residues: CSVEEPGSAYEQYF. DNA for the CDR3: TGCAGCGTTGAAGAACCGGGATCAGCCTACGAGCAGTACTTC.

This sequence joins TRBV12-3 or TRBV12-4 and TRBJ2-7; D perhaps matches TRBD1 (5 bases). The CDR3 totals 15 residues. V lost 4 bases, J lost 0 bases, and 13 bases lay in between. The CDR3 region has the DNA TGTGCCAGCAGTTCTTGGGGCAGGCACTCCTACGAGCAGTACTTC. Translation: CASSSWGRHSYEQYF.

The chain combines TRBV5-1 with TRBJ1-1; the D gene is possibly TRBD1 (5 bases). Trimming stripped 4 bases from V and 8 bases from J, with 12 bases between. The CDR3 runs 12 residues. CDR1 SGHRS and CDR2 YFSETQ come from the germline V gene. Written as DNA, the CDR3 is TGCGCCAGCAGCCAGGGACGGGAAGAAGCTTTCTTT. It yields the protein CASSQGREEAFF. Drawing the rest from reference TRBV5-1 and TRBJ1-1, the complete variable domain is KAGVTQTPRYLIKTRGQQVTLSCSPISGHRSVSWYQQTPGQGLQFLFEYFSETQRNKGNFPGRFSGRQFSNSRSEMNVSTLELGDSALYLCASSQGREEAFFGQGTRLTVV.

This chain uses TRBV20-1 with TRBJ2-7, with 9 bases fitting TRBD2. J lost 7 bases, V lost 6 bases, and 16 bases had no gene match. This CDR3 is 15 amino acids long. The germline gives CDR1 DFQATT, CDR2 SNEGSKA (reference sequence). CDR3 protein: CSATGLAQTRGEQYF. As DNA, the CDR3 is TGCAGTGCAACGGGACTAGCCCAAACGAGAGGAGAGCAGTACTTC.

V usage is TRBV2 and J usage is TRBJ2-2; TRBD1 aligns across 8 bases. Trimming cost V 6 bases and J 4 bases; bases outside gene matches: 1. This CDR3 contains 13 residues. In germline, CDR1 is SNHLY, CDR2 FYNNEI. The CDR3: CASRGQVTGELFF. CDR3 nucleotide sequence: TGTGCCAGCAGGGGACAGGTCACCGGGGAGCTGTTTTTT.